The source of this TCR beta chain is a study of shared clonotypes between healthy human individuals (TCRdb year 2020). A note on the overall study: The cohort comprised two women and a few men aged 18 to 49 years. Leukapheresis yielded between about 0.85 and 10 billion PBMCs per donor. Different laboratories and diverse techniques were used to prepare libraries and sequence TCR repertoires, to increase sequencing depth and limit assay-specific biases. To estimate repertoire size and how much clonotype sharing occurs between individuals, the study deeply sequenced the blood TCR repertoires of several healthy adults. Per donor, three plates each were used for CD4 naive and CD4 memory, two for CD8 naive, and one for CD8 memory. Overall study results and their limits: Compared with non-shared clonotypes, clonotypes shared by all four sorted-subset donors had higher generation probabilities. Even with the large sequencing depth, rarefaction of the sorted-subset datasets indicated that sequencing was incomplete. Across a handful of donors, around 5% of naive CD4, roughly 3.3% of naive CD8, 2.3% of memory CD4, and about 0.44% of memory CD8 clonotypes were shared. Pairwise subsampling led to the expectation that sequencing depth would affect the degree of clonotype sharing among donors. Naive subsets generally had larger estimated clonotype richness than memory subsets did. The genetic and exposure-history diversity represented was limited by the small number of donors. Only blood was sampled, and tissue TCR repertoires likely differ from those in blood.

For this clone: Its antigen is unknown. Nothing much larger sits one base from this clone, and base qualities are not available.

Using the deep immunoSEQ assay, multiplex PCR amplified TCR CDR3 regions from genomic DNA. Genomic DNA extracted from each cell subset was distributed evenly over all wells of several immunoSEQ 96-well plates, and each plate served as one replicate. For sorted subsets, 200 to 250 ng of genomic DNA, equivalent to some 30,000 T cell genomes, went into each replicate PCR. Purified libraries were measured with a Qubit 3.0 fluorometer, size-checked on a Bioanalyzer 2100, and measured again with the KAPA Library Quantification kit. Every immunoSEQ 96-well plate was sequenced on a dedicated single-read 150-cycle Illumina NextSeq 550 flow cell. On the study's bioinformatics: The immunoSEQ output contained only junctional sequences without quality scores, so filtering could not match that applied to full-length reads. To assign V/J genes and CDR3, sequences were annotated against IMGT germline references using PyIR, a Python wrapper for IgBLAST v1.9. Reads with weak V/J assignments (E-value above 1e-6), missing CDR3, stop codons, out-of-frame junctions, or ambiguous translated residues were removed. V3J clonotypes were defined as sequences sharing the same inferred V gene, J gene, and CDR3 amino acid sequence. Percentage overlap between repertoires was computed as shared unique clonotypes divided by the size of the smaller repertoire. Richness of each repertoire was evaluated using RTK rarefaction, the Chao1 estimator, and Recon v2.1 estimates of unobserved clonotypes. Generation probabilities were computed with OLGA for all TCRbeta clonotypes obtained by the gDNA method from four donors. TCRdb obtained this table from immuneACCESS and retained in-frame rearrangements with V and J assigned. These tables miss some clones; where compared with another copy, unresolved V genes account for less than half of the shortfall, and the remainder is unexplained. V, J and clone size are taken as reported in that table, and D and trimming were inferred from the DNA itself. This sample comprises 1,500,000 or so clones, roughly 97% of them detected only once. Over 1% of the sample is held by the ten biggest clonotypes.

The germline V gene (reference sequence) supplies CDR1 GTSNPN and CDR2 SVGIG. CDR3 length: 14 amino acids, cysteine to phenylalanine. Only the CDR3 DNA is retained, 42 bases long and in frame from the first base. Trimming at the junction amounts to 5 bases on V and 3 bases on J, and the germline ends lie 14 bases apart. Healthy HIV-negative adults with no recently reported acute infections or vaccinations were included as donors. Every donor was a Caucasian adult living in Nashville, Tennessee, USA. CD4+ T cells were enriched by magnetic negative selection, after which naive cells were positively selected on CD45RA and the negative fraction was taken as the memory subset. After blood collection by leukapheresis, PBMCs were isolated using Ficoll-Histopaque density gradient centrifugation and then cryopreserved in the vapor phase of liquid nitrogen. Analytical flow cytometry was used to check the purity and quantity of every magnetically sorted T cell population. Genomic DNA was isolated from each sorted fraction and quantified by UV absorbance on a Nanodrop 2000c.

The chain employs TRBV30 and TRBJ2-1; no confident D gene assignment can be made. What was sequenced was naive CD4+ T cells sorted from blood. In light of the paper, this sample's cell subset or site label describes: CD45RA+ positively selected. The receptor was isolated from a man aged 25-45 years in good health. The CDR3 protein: CAWVMGSNYNEQFF. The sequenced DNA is TGTGCCTGGGTTATGGGATCGAACTACAATGAGCAGTTCTTC.